This T cell receptor (beta chain) was profiled in a study of cytotoxic CD8 clonotypes in ibrutinib-treated CLL. This clone was observed a single time. Trimming removed 3 bases from V and 1 base from J; junction bases left unmatched: 3. Germline-derived CDR1 and CDR2 are SGHAT and FQNNGV. This CDR3 comprises 15 residues. Measured with immunoSEQ multiplex PCR; TCRdb has only the in-frame clones, and not every one. The table includes 150,000 to 200,000 clones, approximately 91% detected once. The chain links TRBV11-2 to TRBJ2-3; 8 bases are a match to TRBD1. The clonotype was recovered from a human donor with chronic lymphocytic leukemia. Sequencing used PBMCs, obtained at disease progression, from a patient treated with ibrutinib. Written as DNA, the CDR3 is TGTGCCAGCAGCTTGACAGGGGTCGGCACAGATACGCAGTATTTT. It is translated as CASSLTGVGTDTQYF.